This entry describes one TCR beta chain. Clones were sequenced by immunoSEQ multiplex PCR, and TCRdb holds only the in-frame ones, with some missing. Seen here are some 50,000 clones, almost 85% observed once, and the top ten hold about 5%. The data stem from a study of radiotherapy plus CTLA-4 blockade in lung cancer. The V segment lost 5 bases and the J segment 5 bases; nucleotides outside the gene matches: 12. Per germline, CDR1 SGHTA and CDR2 FQGTGA. The CDR3 length is 16 residues. The sequence came from a human donor with non-small cell lung cancer whose response to radiotherapy plus ipilimumab could not be evaluated. This specimen consisted of peripheral blood, obtained from a patient treated with radiotherapy plus ipilimumab. V is TRBV7-3 and J is TRBJ2-5; TRBD1 agrees at 9 bases. The CDR3 here is CASSPRGTGRFETQYF. CDR3 in DNA: TGTGCCAGCAGCCCAAGAGGGACAGGGAGGTTTGAGACCCAGTACTTC.